This record concerns one TCR beta chain sequence. The data belong to a study of shared clonotypes between healthy human individuals. Donors comprised only Caucasian adults living in Nashville, Tennessee. An assay was performed, and its level was deep. The authors ran unsorted PBMC replicate PCRs on 300 ng DNA, about 30,000 T cell genomes. Using immunoSEQ multiplex PCR, the repertoire was profiled, and TCRdb retains in-frame clones only, with some absent. The sample lists more than 400,000 clones, 65% to 85% occurring once. Trimming removed 0 bases at V and 3 bases at J, with 16 bases between. This CDR3 region has 16 residues. Germline V CDR1 and CDR2: SGHRS, YFSETQ.

The receptor was isolated from a woman in her thirties or forties in good health. Some clones in this sample may be carry-over from other donors' samples. The chain joins TRBV5-1 to TRBJ2-7, with TRBD2 as a possible D gene (7 bases). Specimen: PBMCs. CDR3 in amino acids: CASSLVGGGAHYEQYF. In nucleotides, the CDR3 is TGCGCCAGCAGCTTGGTAGGGGGGGGCGCCCACTACGAGCAGTACTTC.